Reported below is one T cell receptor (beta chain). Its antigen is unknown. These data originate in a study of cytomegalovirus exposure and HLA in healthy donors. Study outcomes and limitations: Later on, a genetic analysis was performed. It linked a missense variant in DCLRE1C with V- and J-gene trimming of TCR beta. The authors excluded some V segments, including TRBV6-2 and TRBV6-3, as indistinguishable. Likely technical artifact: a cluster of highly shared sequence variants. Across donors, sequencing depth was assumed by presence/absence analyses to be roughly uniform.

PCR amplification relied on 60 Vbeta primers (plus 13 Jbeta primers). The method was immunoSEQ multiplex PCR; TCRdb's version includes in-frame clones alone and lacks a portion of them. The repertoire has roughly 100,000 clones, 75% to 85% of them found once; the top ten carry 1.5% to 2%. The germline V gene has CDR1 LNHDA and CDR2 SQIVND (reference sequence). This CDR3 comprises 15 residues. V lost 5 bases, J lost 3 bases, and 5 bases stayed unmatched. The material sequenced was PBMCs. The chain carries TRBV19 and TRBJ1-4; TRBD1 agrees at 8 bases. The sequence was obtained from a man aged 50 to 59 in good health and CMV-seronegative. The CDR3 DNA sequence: TGTGCCAGTAGTGTGGACAGGGCATCTAATGAAAAACTGTTTTTT. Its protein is CASSVDRASNEKLFF.